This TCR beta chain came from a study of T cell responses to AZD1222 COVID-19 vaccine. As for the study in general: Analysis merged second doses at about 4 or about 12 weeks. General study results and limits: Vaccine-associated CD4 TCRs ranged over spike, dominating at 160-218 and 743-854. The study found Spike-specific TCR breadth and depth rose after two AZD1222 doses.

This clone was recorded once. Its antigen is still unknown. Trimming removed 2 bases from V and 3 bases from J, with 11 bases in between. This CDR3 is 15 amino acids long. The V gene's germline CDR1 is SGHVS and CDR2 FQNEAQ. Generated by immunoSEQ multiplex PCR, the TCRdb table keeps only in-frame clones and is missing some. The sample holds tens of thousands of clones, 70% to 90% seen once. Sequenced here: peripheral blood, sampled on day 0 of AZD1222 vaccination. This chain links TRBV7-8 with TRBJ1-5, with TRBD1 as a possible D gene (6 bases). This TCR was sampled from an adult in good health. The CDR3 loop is CASSLTAGDNQPQHF. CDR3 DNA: TGTGCCAGCAGCTTAACTGCAGGGGACAATCAGCCCCAGCATTTT.